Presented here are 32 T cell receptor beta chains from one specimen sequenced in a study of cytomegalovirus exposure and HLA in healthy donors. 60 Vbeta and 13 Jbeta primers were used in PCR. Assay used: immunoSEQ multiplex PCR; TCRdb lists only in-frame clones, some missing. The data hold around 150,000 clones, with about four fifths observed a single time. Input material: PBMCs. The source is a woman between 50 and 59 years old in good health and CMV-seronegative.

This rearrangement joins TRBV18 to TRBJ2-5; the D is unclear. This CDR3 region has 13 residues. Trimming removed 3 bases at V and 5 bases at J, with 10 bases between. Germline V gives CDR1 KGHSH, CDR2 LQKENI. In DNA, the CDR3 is TGTGCCAGCTCACCCCCGGTGGAGGAGACCCAGTACTTC. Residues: CASSPPVEETQYF.

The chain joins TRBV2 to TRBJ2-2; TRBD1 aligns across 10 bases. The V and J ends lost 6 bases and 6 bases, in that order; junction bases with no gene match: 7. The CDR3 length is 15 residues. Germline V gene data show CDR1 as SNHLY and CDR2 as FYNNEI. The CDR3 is CASSTGQGEAGELFF. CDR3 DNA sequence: TGTGCCAGCAGCACCGGACAGGGGGAGGCCGGGGAGCTGTTTTTT.

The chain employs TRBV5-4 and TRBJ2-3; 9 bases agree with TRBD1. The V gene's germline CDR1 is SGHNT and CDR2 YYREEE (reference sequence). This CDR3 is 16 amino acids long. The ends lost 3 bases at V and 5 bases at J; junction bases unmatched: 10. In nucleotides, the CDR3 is TGTGCCAGCAGCTCCCCCGGGACAGGGCAAGTAGATACGCAGTATTTT. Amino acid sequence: CASSSPGTGQVDTQYF.

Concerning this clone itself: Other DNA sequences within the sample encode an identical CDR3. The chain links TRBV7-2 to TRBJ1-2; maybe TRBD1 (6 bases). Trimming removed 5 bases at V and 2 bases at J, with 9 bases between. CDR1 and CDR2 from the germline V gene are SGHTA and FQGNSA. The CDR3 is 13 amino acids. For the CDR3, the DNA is TGTGCCAGCAGCCCGGACAGAAACTATGGCTACACCTTC. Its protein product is CASSPDRNYGYTF.

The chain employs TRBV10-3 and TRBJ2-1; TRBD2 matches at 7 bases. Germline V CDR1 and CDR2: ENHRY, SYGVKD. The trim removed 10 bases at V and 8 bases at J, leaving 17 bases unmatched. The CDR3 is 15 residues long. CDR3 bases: TGTGCCACCTTCTCGAGGCGGGGGACGGGGGATGAGCAGTTCTTC. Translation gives CATFSRRGTGDEQFF.

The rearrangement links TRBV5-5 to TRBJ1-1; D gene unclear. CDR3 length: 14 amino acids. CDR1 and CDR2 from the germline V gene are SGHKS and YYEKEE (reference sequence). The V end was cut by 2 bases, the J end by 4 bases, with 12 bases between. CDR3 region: CASSLKSGGTEAFF. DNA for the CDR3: TGTGCCAGCAGCTTAAAGTCGGGTGGCACTGAAGCTTTCTTT.

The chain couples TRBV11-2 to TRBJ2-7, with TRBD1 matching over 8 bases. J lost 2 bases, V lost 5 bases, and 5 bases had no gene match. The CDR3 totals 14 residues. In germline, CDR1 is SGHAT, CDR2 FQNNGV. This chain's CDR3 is CASSIQGGPYEQYF. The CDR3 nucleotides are TGTGCCAGCAGCATACAGGGGGGACCCTACGAGCAGTACTTC.

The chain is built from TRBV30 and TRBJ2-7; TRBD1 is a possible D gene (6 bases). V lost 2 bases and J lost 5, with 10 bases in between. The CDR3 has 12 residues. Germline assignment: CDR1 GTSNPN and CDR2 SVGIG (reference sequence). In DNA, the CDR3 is TGTGCCTGGAGTCCCCACAGGGACGAGCAGTACTTC. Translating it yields CAWSPHRDEQYF.

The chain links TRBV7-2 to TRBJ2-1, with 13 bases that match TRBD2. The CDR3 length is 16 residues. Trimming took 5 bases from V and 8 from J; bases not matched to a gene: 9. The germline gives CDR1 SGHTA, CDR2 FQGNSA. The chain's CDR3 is CASSPLLAGGYHEQFF. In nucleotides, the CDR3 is TGTGCCAGCAGCCCCTTACTAGCGGGGGGGTATCATGAGCAGTTCTTC.

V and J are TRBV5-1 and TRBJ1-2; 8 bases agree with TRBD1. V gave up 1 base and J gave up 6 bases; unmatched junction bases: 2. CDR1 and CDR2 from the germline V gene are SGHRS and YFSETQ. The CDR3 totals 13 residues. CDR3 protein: CASSLSGGNGYTF. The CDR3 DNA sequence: TGCGCCAGCAGCTTGTCAGGGGGCAATGGCTACACCTTC.

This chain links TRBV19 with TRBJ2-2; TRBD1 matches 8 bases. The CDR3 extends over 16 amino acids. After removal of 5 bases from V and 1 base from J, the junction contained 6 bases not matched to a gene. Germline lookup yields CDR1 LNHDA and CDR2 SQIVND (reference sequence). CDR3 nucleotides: TGTGCCAGTAGTCCCCAGGGGGCTATGAACACCGGGGAGCTGTTTTTT. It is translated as CASSPQGAMNTGELFF.

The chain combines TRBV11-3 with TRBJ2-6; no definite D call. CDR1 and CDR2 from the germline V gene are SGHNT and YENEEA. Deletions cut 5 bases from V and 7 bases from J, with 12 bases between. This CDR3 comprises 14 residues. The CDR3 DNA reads TGTGCCAGCAGCCTCAGTTCCCACGCCAACGTCCTGACTTTC. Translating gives CASSLSSHANVLTF.

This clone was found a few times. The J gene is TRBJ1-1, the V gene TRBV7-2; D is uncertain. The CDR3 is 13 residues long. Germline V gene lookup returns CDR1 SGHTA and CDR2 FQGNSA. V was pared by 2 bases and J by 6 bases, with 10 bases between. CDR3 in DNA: TGTGCCAGCAGCTTATTTCAGTTATCTGAAGCTTTCTTT. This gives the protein CASSLFQLSEAFF.

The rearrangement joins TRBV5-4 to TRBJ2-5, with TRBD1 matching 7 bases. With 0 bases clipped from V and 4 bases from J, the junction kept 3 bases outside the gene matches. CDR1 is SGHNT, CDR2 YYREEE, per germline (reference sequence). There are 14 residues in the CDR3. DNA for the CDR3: TGTGCCAGCAGCTTGGAGGGGGCCTCAGAGACCCAGTACTTC. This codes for CASSLEGASETQYF.

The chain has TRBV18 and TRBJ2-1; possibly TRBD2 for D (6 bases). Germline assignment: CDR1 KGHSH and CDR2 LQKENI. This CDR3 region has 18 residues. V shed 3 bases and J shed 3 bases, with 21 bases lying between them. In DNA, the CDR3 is TGTGCCAGCTCACCCAACGCCTTGTGGGGGGACTTCTACAATGAGCAGTTCTTC. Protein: CASSPNALWGDFYNEQFF.

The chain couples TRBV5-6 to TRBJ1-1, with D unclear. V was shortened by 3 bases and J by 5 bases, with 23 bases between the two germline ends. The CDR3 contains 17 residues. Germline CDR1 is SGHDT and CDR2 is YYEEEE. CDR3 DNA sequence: TGTGCCAGCAGCTCCACGGGGAGCAGGCCGGGTAGGACTGAAGCTTTCTTT. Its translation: CASSSTGSRPGRTEAFF. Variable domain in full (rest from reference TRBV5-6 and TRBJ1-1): DAGVTQSPTHLIKTRGQQVTLRCSPKSGHDTVSWYQQALGQGPQFIFQYYEEEERQRGNFPDRFSGHQFPNYSSELNVNALLLGDSALYLCASSSTGSRPGRTEAFFGQGTRLTVV.

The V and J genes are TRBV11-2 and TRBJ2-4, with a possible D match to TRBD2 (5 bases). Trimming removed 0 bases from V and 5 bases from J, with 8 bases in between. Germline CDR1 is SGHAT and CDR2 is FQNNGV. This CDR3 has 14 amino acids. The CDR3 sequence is CASSLEPGENIQYF. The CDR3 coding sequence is TGTGCCAGCAGCTTAGAACCCGGGGAAAACATTCAGTACTTC.

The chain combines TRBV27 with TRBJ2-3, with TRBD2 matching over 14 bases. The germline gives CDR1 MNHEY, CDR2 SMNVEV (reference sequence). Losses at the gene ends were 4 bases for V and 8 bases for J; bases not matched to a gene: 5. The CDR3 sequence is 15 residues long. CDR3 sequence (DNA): TGTGCCAGCAGTTCTAGACTAGCGGGAGGGCCTACGCAGTATTTT. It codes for CASSSRLAGGPTQYF.

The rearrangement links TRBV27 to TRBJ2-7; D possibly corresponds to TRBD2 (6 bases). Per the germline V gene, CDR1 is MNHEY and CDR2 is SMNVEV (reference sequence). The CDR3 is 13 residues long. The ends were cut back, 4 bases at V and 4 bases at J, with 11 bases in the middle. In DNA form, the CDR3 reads TGTGCCAGCAGTTACGGGAGTAAATACGAGCAGTACTTC. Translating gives CASSYGSKYEQYF.

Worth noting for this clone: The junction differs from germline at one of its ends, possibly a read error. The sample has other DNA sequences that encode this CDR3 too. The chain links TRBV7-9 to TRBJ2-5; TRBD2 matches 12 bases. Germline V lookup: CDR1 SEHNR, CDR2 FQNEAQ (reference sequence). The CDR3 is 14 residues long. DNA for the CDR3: TGTGCCAGCAGCCTAGCGGGGGGGGGAGAGACCCAGTACTTC. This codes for CASSLAGGGETQYF.

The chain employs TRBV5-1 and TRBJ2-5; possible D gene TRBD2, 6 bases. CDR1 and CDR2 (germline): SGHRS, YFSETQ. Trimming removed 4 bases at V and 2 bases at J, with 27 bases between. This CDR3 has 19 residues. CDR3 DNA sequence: TGCGCCAGCAGCCGAGGCACCCGGGACTCCAAGGCCGTACAAGAGACCCAGTACTTC. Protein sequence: CASSRGTRDSKAVQETQYF.

DNA of the CDR3: TGTGCCAGCAGCTGGGGAGGCGGCCCCCAGTACTTC. It specifies CASSWGGGPQYF. J is TRBJ2-5 and V is TRBV27; a possible D gene is TRBD2 (6 bases). The CDR3 covers 12 residues. V was pared by 6 bases and J by 9 bases, with 14 bases between. Germline V gene lookup returns CDR1 MNHEY and CDR2 SMNVEV (reference sequence).

The CDR3 region has the DNA TGTGCCAGCAGCGTAGTTGGCGGGAGAGAATTTGGTGAGCAGTTCTTC. Protein product: CASSVVGGREFGEQFF. This sequence joins TRBV9 and TRBJ2-1; 7 nucleotides match TRBD2. Germline loops: CDR1 SGDLS, CDR2 YYNGEE. The V and J ends lost 0 bases and 9 bases, in that order; junction bases with no gene match: 12. The CDR3 length is 16 residues.

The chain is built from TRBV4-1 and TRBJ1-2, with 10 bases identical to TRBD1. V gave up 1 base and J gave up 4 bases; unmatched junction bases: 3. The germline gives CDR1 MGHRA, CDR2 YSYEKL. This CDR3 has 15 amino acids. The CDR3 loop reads CASSQGGQGTYGYTF. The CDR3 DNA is TGCGCCAGCAGCCAAGGGGGACAGGGGACCTATGGCTACACCTTC.

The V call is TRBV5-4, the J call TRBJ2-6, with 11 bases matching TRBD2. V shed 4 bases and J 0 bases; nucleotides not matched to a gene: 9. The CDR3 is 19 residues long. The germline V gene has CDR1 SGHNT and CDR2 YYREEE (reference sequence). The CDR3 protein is CASSRASSGGLSGANVLTF. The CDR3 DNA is TGTGCCAGCAGCCGGGCCTCTAGCGGGGGGCTCTCTGGGGCCAACGTCCTGACTTTC. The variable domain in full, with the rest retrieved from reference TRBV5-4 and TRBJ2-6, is ETGVTQSPTHLIKTRGQQVTLRCSSQSGHNTVSWYQQALGQGPQFIFQYYREEENGRGNFPPRFSGLQFPNYSSELNVNALELDDSALYLCASSRASSGGLSGANVLTFGAGSRLTVL.

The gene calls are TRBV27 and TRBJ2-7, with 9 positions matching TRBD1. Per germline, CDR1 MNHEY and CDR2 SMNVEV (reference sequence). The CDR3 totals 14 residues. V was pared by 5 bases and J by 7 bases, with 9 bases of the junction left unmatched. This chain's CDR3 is CASSPLRTGEEQYF. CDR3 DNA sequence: TGTGCCAGCAGTCCCCTGCGGACAGGGGAAGAGCAGTACTTC.

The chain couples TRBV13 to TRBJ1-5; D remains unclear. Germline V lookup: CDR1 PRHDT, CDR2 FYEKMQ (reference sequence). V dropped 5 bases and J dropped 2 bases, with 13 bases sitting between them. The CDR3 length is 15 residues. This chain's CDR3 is CASSSRRSGNQPQHF. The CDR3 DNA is TGTGCCAGCAGCAGTCGGCGGTCCGGCAATCAGCCCCAGCATTTT. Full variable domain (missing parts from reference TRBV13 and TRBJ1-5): AAGVIQSPRHLIKEKRETATLKCYPIPRHDTVYWYQQGPGQDPQFLISFYEKMQSDKGSIPDRFSAQQFSDYHSELNMSSLELGDSALYFCASSSRRSGNQPQHFGDGTRLSIL.

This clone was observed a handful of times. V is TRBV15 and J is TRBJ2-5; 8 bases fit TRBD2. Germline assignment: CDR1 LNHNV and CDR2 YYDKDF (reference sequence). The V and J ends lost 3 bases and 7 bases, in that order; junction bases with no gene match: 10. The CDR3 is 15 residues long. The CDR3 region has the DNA TGTGCCACCAGCAGTAGCGGGGCCCTTGTTGGGACCCAGTACTTC. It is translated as CATSSSGALVGTQYF.

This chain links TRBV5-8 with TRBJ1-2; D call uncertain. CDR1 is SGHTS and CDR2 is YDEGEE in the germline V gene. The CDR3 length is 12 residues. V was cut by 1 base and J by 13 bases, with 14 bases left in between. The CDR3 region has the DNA TGTGCCAGCAGCTTGACCACCGCGCTTTTCACCTTC. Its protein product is CASSLTTALFTF.

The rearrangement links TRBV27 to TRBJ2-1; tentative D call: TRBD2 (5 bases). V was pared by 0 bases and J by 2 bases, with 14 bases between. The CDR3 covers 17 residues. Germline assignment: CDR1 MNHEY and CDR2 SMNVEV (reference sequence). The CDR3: CASSLSALRAAYNEQFF. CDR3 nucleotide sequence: TGTGCCAGCAGTTTATCGGCGTTGCGGGCGGCCTACAATGAGCAGTTCTTC.

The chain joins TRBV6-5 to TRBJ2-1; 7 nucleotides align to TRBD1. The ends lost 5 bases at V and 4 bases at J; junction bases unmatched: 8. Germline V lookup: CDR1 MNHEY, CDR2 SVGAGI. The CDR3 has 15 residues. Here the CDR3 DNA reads TGTGCCAGCAGTCCGGACAGGCTGGAGTACAATGAGCAGTTCTTC. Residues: CASSPDRLEYNEQFF.

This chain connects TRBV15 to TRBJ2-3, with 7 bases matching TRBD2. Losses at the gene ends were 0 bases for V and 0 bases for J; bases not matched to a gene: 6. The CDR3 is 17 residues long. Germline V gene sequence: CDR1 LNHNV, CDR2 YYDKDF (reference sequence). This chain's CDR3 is CATSRDLASGSTDTQYF. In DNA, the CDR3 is TGTGCCACCAGCAGAGATTTGGCTAGCGGTAGCACAGATACGCAGTATTTT.